This is a list of T cell receptor beta chains from one sample in a study of cytomegalovirus exposure and HLA in healthy donors. Clones were sequenced by immunoSEQ multiplex PCR, and TCRdb holds only the in-frame ones, with some missing. The table lists approximately 190,000 clones, about three quarters of them singletons. Source material: PBMCs. These receptors originate from a young woman in good health and CMV-seropositive. CDR3s include the opening cysteine and the closing phenylalanine or tryptophan. The order of the fields is V gene, clone size, D gene, J gene, CDR3 protein, CDR3 DNA. D genes are given only for firm matches. Not every row has a clone size; where given, it reads once, few, many or a size class.

TRBV2	-	TRBD1	TRBJ2-2	CASKWDREVSGELFF	TGTGCCTCAAAGTGGGACAGGGAAGTGAGCGGGGAGCTGTTTTTT
TRBV7-8	-	-	TRBJ2-3	CASASARVTDTQYF	TGTGCCAGCGCCTCGGCCAGGGTCACAGATACGCAGTATTTT
TRBV27	few	-	TRBJ1-1	CASSLFRPPNTEAFF	TGTGCCAGCAGTTTATTCCGTCCCCCGAACACTGAAGCTTTCTTT
TRBV5-1	many	-	TRBJ1-1	CASSDPGGNTEAFF	TGCGCCAGCAGCGACCCGGGAGGGAACACTGAAGCTTTCTTT
TRBV9	few	-	TRBJ1-1	CASSVLRGDVTEAFF	TGTGCCAGCAGCGTCCTCCGGGGGGACGTCACTGAAGCTTTCTTT
TRBV19	-	-	TRBJ2-2	CASTRGSPGELFF	TGTGCCAGTACAAGGGGATCGCCCGGGGAGCTGTTTTTT
TRBV7-2	few	TRBD2	TRBJ2-7	CASSFNAGTSGGEQYF	TGTGCCAGCAGCTTTAACGCAGGGACTAGCGGGGGCGAGCAGTACTTC
TRBV7-6	-	TRBD1	TRBJ2-7	CASSYLQGTAPYEQYF	TGTGCCAGCAGCTACCTTCAAGGGACAGCCCCCTACGAGCAGTACTTC
TRBV28	-	TRBD1	TRBJ2-2	CASLRGGLGYGELFF	TGTGCCAGCTTACGAGGGGGCCTGGGATACGGGGAGCTGTTTTTT
TRBV5-5	-	TRBD2	TRBJ2-3	CASSLTSGGTDTQYF	TGTGCCAGCAGCTTGACTAGCGGGGGGACAGATACGCAGTATTTT
TRBV4-3	-	-	TRBJ2-6	CASSQEARPEFIFGANVLTF	TGCGCCAGCAGCCAAGAAGCCAGGCCCGAATTTATCTTTGGGGCCAACGTCCTGACTTTC
TRBV7-2	-	-	TRBJ1-1	CASSLAGANTEAFF	TGTGCCAGCAGCTTAGCGGGGGCGAACACTGAAGCTTTCTTT
TRBV4-3	-	TRBD1	TRBJ2-5	CASSLFPGQGSETQYF	TGCGCCAGCAGCCTATTCCCGGGACAGGGGTCAGAGACCCAGTACTTC
TRBV7-2	few	TRBD1	TRBJ2-5	CASSPRTGPETQYF	TGTGCCAGCAGCCCGCGGACAGGACCAGAGACCCAGTACTTC
TRBV5-6	-	TRBD1	TRBJ2-7	CASSLAGTGSLEGQYF	TGTGCCAGCAGCTTGGCCGGGACAGGGTCTTTGGAGGGGCAGTACTTC
TRBV4-3	-	TRBD2	TRBJ2-1	CASSQPGLGGGNEQFF	TGCGCCAGCAGCCAACCGGGACTAGGGGGAGGGAATGAGCAGTTCTTC
TRBV7-2	-	TRBD2	TRBJ2-5	CASSLNWASGSGQETQYF	TGTGCCAGCAGCTTAAATTGGGCTAGCGGGAGTGGGCAAGAGACCCAGTACTTC
TRBV5-1	-	TRBD1	TRBJ1-1	CASSQMRGLNTEAFF	TGCGCCAGCAGTCAAATGAGGGGGCTGAACACTGAAGCTTTCTTT
TRBV28	-	TRBD1	TRBJ2-1	CASGTAGPYNEQFF	TGTGCCAGTGGGACAGCAGGCCCCTACAATGAGCAGTTCTTC
TRBV28	-	TRBD1	TRBJ2-2	CASSWTGDTGELFF	TGTGCCAGCAGTTGGACAGGGGATACCGGGGAGCTGTTTTTT
TRBV2	-	TRBD2	TRBJ2-3	CASRIGLAVTDTQYF	TGTGCCAGCAGAATAGGACTAGCGGTTACAGATACGCAGTATTTT
TRBV30	-	-	TRBJ1-2	CAWNVKGRREGYTF	TGTGCCTGGAACGTCAAAGGGAGGAGGGAGGGCTACACCTTC
TRBV19	-	-	TRBJ1-2	CASSMSGFGTPFNYGYTF	TGTGCCAGTAGTATGTCGGGTTTTGGGACACCTTTTAACTATGGCTACACCTTC
TRBV7-3	-	TRBD1	TRBJ2-1	CASSLDRGEYNEQFF	TGTGCCAGCAGCTTAGACAGGGGTGAATACAATGAGCAGTTCTTC
TRBV9	-	TRBD2	TRBJ2-2	CASSVGPSGSSSTGELFF	TGTGCCAGCAGCGTGGGTCCTAGCGGGAGTTCGAGCACCGGGGAGCTGTTTTTT
TRBV12-5	-	-	TRBJ2-2	CASGPQITGELFF	TGTGCTAGTGGTCCCCAGATCACCGGGGAGCTGTTTTTT
TRBV6-6	-	TRBD2	TRBJ2-1	CASSLAGSYNEQFF	TGTGCCAGCAGTCTAGCGGGATCCTACAATGAGCAGTTCTTC
TRBV4-1	-	TRBD1	TRBJ1-1	CASSRQGWYTEAFF	TGCGCCAGCAGCCGACAGGGTTGGTACACTGAAGCTTTCTTT
TRBV5-4	-	TRBD2	TRBJ2-1	CASSLGAGISYNEQFF	TGTGCCAGCAGCTTAGGAGCGGGAATCTCCTACAATGAGCAGTTCTTC
TRBV5-1	-	TRBD2	TRBJ2-7	CASSSTSASSYEQYF	TGCGCCAGCAGTTCGACTAGCGCGAGCTCCTACGAGCAGTACTTC
TRBV5-1	-	-	TRBJ2-7	CASSLAQGYEQYF	TGCGCCAGCAGCTTGGCACAGGGCTACGAGCAGTACTTC
TRBV6-6	few	TRBD1	TRBJ2-2	CASSLDRGNTGELFF	TGTGCCAGCAGTCTAGACAGGGGTAACACCGGGGAGCTGTTTTTT
TRBV18	once	-	TRBJ2-6	CASSGRREGRSGANVLTF	TGTGCCAGCTCTGGGAGGAGGGAAGGCCGCTCTGGGGCCAACGTCCTGACTTTC
TRBV4-3	-	TRBD2	TRBJ2-1	CASSPSGRSYNEQFF	TGCGCCAGCAGCCCTAGCGGGAGATCCTACAATGAGCAGTTCTTC
TRBV28	once	-	TRBJ1-1	CASRRTEAFF	TGTGCCAGCAGGAGGACTGAAGCTTTCTTT